This TCR beta chain was identified in a study of cytomegalovirus exposure and HLA in healthy donors. Across the study: As an earlier analysis found, roughly 180 million T cells yielded 90 million to 140 million unique TCR beta sequences.

As regards this clone: Antigen unknown.

Primers for the PCR totalled 60 Vbeta and 13 Jbeta. Sequenced by immunoSEQ multiplex PCR; TCRdb stores in-frame clones only, minus some. The sample carries 65,000 to 90,000 clones, 82% recorded once. Germline CDR1 is SGDLS and CDR2 is YYNGEE. CDR3 length: 14 residues. V was trimmed by 2 bases and J by 8 bases, leaving 16 bases between them. Study-level points and caveats: Being productive about 87% or about 30% of the time was typical of most TCR beta V segments in an earlier analysis. There was a cluster of highly shared sequence variants that was likely a sequencing artifact. Presence/absence analysis assumed near-uniform sequencing depth across donors.

The gene calls are TRBV9 and TRBJ1-2; D possibly corresponds to TRBD1 (6 bases). This receptor was identified in a man aged 18 to 30 in good health and CMV-seronegative. The sequenced sample consisted of PBMCs. CDR3 in amino acids: CASSVDQGQGGYTF. The CDR3 DNA sequence: TGTGCCAGCAGCGTCGACCAGGGGCAGGGAGGCTACACCTTC.